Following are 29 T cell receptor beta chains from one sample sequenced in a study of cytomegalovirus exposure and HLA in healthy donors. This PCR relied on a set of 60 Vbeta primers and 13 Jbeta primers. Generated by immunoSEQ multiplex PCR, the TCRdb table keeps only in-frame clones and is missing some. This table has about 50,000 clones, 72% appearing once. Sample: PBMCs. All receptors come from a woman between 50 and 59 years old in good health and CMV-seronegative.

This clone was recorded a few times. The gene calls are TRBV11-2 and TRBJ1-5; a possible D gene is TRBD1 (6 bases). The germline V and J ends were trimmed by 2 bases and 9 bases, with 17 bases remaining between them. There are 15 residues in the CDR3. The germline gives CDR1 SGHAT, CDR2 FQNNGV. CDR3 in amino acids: CASSLWGLGDRPQHF. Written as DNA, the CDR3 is TGTGCCAGCAGCTTATGGGGGCTTGGTGATCGGCCCCAGCATTTT.

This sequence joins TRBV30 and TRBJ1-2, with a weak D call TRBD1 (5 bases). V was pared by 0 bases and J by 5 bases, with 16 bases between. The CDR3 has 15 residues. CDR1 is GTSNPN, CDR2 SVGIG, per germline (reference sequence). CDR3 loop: CAWSVPSQDKYGYTF. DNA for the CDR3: TGTGCCTGGAGTGTACCCTCTCAGGACAAATATGGCTACACCTTC.

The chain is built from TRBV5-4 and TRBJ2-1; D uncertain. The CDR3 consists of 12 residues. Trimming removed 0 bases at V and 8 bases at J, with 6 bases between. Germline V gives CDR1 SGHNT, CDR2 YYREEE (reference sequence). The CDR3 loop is CASSLGPYEQFF. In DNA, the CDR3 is TGTGCCAGCAGCTTGGGGCCTTATGAGCAGTTCTTC.

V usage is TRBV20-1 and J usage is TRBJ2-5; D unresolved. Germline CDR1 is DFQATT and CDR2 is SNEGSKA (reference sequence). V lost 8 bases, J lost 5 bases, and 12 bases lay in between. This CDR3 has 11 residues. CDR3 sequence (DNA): TGCAGTTCTACCGAGAGGGAGACCCAGTACTTC. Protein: CSSTERETQYF.

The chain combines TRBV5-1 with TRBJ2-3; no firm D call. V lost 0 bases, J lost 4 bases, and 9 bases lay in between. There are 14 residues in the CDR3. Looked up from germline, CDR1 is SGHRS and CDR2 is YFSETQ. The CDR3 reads CASSLAQDPDTQYF. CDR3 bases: TGCGCCAGCAGCTTGGCCCAGGATCCAGATACGCAGTATTTT.

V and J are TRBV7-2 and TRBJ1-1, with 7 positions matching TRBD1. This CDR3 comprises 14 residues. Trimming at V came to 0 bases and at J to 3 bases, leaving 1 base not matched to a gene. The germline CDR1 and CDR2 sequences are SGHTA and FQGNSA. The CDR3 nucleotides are TGTGCCAGCAGCTTAGCGCAGGGGGACACTGAAGCTTTCTTT. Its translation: CASSLAQGDTEAFF.

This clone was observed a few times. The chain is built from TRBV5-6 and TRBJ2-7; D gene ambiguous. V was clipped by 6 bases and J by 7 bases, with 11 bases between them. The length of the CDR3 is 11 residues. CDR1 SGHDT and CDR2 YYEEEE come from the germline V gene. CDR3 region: CASTLAGEQYF. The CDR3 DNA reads TGTGCCAGCACCTTAGCCGGGGAGCAGTACTTC.

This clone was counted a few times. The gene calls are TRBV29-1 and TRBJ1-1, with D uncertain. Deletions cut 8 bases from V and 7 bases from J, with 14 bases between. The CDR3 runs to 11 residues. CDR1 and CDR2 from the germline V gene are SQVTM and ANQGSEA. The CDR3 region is CSFLRRGEAFF. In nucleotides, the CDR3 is TGCAGCTTTCTCAGGCGGGGTGAAGCTTTCTTT.

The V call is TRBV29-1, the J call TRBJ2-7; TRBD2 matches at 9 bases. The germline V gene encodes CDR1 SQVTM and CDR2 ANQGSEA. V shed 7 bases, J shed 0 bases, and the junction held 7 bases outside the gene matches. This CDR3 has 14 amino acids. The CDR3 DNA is TGCAGCGCCGGGACTAGCACCGACTCCTACGAGCAGTACTTC. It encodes CSAGTSTDSYEQYF.

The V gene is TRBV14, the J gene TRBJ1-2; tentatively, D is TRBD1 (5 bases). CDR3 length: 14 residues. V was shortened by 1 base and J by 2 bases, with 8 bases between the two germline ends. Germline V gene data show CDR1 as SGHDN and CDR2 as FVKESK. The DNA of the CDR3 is TGTGCCAGCAGCCAAGTACGGGGGAACTATGGCTACACCTTC. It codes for CASSQVRGNYGYTF.

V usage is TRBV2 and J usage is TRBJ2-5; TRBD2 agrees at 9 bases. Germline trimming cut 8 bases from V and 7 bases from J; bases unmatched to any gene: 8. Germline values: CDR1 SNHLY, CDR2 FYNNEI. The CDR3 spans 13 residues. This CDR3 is CASSAGGPGTQYF. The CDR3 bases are TGTGCCAGCTCGGCGGGGGGGCCAGGGACCCAGTACTTC.

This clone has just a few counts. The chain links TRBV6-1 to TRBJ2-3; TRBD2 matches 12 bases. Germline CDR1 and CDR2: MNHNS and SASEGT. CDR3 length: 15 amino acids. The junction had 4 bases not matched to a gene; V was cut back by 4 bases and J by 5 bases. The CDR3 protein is CASSATSGSVDTQYF. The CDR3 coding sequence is TGTGCCAGCAGTGCGACTAGCGGGAGCGTAGATACGCAGTATTTT.

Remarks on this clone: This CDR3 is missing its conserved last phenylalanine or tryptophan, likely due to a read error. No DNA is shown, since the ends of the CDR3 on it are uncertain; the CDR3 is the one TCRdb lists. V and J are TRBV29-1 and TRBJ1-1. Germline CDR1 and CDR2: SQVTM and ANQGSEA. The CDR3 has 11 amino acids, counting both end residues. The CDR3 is CSVRVATEALV.

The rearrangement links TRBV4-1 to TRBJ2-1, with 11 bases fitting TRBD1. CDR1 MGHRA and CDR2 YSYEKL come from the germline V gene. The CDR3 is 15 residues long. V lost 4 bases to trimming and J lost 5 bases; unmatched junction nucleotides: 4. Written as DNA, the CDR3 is TGCGCCAGCAGCCCCGGACAGGGGGCAGACAATGAGCAGTTCTTC. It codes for CASSPGQGADNEQFF.

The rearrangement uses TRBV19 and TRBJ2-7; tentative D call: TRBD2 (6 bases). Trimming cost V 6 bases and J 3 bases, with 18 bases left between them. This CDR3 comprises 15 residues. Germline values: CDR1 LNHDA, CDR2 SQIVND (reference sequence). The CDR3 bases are TGTGCCAGTAGCGGGTCAGCCGGGAGTGGCTACGAGCAGTACTTC. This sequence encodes CASSGSAGSGYEQYF.

Here the CDR3 reads CASSPQGGTEAFF. The CDR3 DNA follows: TGTGCCAGCTCACCGCAGGGTGGGACTGAAGCTTTCTTT. V and J are TRBV18 and TRBJ1-1, with TRBD1 as a possible D gene (5 bases). Germline CDR1 and CDR2: KGHSH and LQKENI. Trimming stripped 3 bases from V and 5 bases from J, with 10 bases between. This CDR3 is 13 amino acids long.

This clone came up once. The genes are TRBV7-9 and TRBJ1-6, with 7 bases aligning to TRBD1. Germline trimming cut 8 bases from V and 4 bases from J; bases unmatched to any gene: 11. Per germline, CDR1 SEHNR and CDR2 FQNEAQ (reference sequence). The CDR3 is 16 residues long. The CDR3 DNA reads TGTGCCAGCGAGTTTCGAGGGGGCGCGTATAATTCACCCCTCCACTTT. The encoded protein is CASEFRGGAYNSPLHF.

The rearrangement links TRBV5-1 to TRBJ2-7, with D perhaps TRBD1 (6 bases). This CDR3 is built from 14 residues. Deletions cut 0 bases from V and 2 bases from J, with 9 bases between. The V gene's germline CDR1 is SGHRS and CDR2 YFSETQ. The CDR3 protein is CASSLDRETYEQYF. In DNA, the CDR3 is TGCGCCAGCAGCTTGGACAGGGAAACCTACGAGCAGTACTTC.

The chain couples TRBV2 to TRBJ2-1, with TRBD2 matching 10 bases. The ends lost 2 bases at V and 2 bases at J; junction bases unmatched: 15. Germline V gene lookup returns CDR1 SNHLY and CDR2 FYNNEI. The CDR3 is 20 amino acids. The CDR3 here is CASSEWWLVQAGGPYNEQFF. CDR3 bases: TGTGCCAGCAGTGAATGGTGGTTGGTGCAAGCGGGAGGGCCCTACAATGAGCAGTTCTTC.

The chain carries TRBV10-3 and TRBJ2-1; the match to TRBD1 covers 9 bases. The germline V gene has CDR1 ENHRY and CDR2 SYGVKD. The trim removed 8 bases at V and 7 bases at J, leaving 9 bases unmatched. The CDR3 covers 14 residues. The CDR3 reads CAIGTGGPMNEQFF. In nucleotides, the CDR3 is TGTGCCATCGGCACAGGGGGCCCAATGAATGAGCAGTTCTTC.

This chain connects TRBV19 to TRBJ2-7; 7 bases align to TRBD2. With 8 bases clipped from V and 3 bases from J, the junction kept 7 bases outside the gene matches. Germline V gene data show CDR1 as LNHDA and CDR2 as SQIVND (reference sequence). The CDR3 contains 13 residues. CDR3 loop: CASGRAGLYEQYF. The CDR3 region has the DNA TGTGCCAGTGGGAGAGCGGGACTCTACGAGCAGTACTTC.

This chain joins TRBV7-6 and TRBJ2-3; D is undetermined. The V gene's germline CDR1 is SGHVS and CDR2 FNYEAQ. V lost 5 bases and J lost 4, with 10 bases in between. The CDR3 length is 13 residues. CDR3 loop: CASSPLLADTQYF. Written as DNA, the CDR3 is TGTGCCAGCAGCCCCCTGTTAGCAGATACGCAGTATTTT.

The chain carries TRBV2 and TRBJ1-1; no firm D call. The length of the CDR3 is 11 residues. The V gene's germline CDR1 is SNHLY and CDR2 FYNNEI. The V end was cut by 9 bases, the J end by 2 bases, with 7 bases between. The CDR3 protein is CARGSNTEAFF. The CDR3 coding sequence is TGTGCCAGGGGCAGTAACACTGAAGCTTTCTTT.

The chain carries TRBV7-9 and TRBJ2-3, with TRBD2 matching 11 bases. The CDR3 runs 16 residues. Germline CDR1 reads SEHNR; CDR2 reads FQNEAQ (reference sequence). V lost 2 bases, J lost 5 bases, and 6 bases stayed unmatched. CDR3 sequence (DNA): TGTGCCAGCAGCTTATTTGGCCTAGCGGGAGGAGATACGCAGTATTTT. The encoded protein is CASSLFGLAGGDTQYF. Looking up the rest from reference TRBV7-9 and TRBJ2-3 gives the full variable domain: DTGVSQNPRHKITKRGQNVTFRCDPISEHNRLYWYRQTLGQGPEFLTYFQNEAQLEKSRLLSDRFSAERPKGSFSTLEIQRTEQGDSAMYLCASSLFGLAGGDTQYFGPGTRLTVL.

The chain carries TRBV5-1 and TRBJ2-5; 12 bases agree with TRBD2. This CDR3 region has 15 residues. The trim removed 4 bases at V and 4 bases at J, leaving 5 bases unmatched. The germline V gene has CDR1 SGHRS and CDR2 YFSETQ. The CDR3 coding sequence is TGCGCCAGCAGCGACCCGACTAGCGGGAGAGAGACCCAGTACTTC. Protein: CASSDPTSGRETQYF.

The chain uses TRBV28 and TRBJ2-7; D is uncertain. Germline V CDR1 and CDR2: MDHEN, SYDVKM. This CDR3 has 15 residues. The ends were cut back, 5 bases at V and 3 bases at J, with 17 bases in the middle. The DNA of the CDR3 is TGTGCCAGCAGTGAGACTGAGACTGGAAGCTACGAGCAGTACTTC. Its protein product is CASSETETGSYEQYF. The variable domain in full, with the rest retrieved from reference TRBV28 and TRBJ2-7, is DVKVTQSSRYLVKRTGEKVFLECVQDMDHENMFWYRQDPGLGLRLIYFSYDVKMKEKGDIPEGYSVSREKKERFSLILESASTNQTSMYLCASSETETGSYEQYFGPGTRLTVT.

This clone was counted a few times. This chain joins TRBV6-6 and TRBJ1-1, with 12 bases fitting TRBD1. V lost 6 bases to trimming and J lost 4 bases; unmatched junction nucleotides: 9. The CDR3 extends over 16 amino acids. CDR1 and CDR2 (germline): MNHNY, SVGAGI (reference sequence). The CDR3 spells CASRRPGQGAGTEAFF. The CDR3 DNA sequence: TGTGCCAGCAGGAGACCGGGACAGGGGGCGGGCACTGAAGCTTTCTTT.

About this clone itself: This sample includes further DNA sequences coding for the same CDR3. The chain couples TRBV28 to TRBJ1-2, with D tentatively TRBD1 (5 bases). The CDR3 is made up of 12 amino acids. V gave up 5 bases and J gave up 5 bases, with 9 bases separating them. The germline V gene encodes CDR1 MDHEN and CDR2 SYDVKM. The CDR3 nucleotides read TGTGCCAGCAGTCTCCAGGGATATGGCTACACCTTC. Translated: CASSLQGYGYTF.

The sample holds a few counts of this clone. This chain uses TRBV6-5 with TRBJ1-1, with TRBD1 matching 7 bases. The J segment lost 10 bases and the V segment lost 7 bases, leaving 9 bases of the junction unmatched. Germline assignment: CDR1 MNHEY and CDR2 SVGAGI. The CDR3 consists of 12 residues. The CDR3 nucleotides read TGTGCCAGCACAACAGGGGAGCGGCTAGCTTTCTTT. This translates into CASTTGERLAFF.